One and the same sample provided the 20 T cell receptor beta chains below, sequenced in a study of blood T cell repertoires in COVID-19. Using immunoSEQ multiplex PCR, the repertoire was profiled, and TCRdb retains in-frame clones only, with some absent. Counted here are approximately 380,000 clones, 88% occurring once; the ten biggest clones make up 1.2%. Sample: PBMCs or T cells enriched from blood (not recorded which). These receptors came from a woman younger than 35 who had recovered from COVID-19.

The V call is TRBV7-9, the J call TRBJ1-5; tentative D call: TRBD1 (5 bases). Germline loops: CDR1 SEHNR, CDR2 FQNEAQ (reference sequence). V was clipped by 5 bases and J by 3 bases, with 14 bases between them. The length of the CDR3 is 15 residues. The CDR3 DNA reads as TGTGCCAGCAGCCCTCTCACAGGTCACAATCAGCCCCAGCATTTT. Translating gives CASSPLTGHNQPQHF.

The chain is built from TRBV5-1 and TRBJ2-5; 8 positions match TRBD2. There are 16 residues in the CDR3. Germline CDR1 SGHRS, CDR2 YFSETQ. Losses at the gene ends were 4 bases for V and 4 bases for J; bases not matched to a gene: 12. Here the CDR3 reads CASSPSLAGGLETQYF. The CDR3 DNA follows: TGCGCCAGCAGCCCAAGCCTAGCGGGTGGTTTAGAGACCCAGTACTTC.

This clone came up once. The J gene is TRBJ2-3, the V gene TRBV28; 9 positions agree with TRBD1. The CDR3 is 16 amino acids. Germline CDR1 is MDHEN and CDR2 is SYDVKM. Trimming took 5 bases from V and 4 from J; bases not matched to a gene: 10. The CDR3 coding sequence is TGTGCCAGCAGTCCCCAGACGGACAGGGGATCAGATACGCAGTATTTT. This gives the protein CASSPQTDRGSDTQYF.

The rearrangement uses TRBV2 and TRBJ1-2, with TRBD1 as a possible D gene (6 bases). CDR1 is SNHLY and CDR2 is FYNNEI in the germline V gene. Trimming pared 8 bases from V and 2 bases from J, leaving 18 bases between. The CDR3 contains 15 residues. Here the CDR3 reads CASDSRGAKNYGYTF. The CDR3 DNA is TGTGCCAGCGATTCCAGGGGAGCCAAAAACTATGGCTACACCTTC. Drawing the rest from reference TRBV2 and TRBJ1-2, the complete variable domain is EPEVTQTPSHQVTQMGQEVILRCVPISNHLYFYWYRQILGQKVEFLVSFYNNEISEKSEIFDDQFSVERPDGSNFTLKIRSTKLEDSAMYFCASDSRGAKNYGYTFGSGTRLTVV.

The gene calls are TRBV7-3 and TRBJ1-3; TRBD1 is a possible D gene (5 bases). The CDR3 spans 14 residues. Trimming took off 4 bases at V and 4 bases at J, with 11 bases between the two ends. The germline gives CDR1 SGHTA, CDR2 FQGTGA. The CDR3 DNA reads as TGTGCCAGCAGCTGGTCGGGGGTCGGAAACACCATATATTTT. Its protein product is CASSWSGVGNTIYF.

The chain recombines TRBV6-5 with TRBJ1-6, with D tentatively TRBD1 (6 bases). Germline CDR1 is MNHEY and CDR2 is SVGAGI. This CDR3 has 14 amino acids. V was pared by 6 bases and J by 10 bases, with 16 bases between. The CDR3 coding sequence is TGTGCCAGCAGGTACAGGGAGCTAAGGTCACCCCTCCACTTT. Amino acids: CASRYRELRSPLHF.

CDR3 sequence: CASSLVGQGRFGNQPQHF. The CDR3 DNA follows: TGTGCCAGCAGTTTAGTGGGACAGGGGAGATTTGGCAATCAGCCCCAGCATTTT. The J gene is TRBJ1-5, the V gene TRBV28, with 10 positions matching TRBD1. The CDR3 contains 18 residues. V shed 2 bases and J 2 bases; nucleotides not matched to a gene: 9. CDR1 is MDHEN, CDR2 SYDVKM, per germline.

The chain combines TRBV7-8 with TRBJ1-6; D remains unclear. V lost 5 bases to trimming and J lost 10 bases, with 9 bases between them. Germline-derived CDR1 and CDR2 are SGHVS and FQNEAQ. The CDR3 runs 12 residues. DNA of the CDR3: TGTGCCAGCAGCCCGACGGGGTCACCCCTCCACTTT. This encodes CASSPTGSPLHF.

This sequence joins TRBV2 and TRBJ2-5; TRBD2 agrees at 10 bases. From germline, CDR1 is SNHLY and CDR2 FYNNEI. There are 15 residues in the CDR3. With V trimmed by 1 base and J by 3 bases, 2 bases remained unmatched. CDR3 DNA: TGTGCCAGCAGTGAAGGTCTAGCGGGGGAAGAGACCCAGTACTTC. This sequence encodes CASSEGLAGEETQYF.

V gene TRBV2 combines with J gene TRBJ1-5; 9 nucleotides match TRBD1. Germline V CDR1 and CDR2: SNHLY, FYNNEI. The J segment lost 7 bases and the V segment lost 4 bases, leaving 2 bases of the junction unmatched. This CDR3 contains 13 residues. The CDR3 region has the DNA TGTGCCAGCAGTGCGGACAGGGGACAGCCCCAGCATTTT. It encodes CASSADRGQPQHF. Filled out from reference TRBV2 and TRBJ1-5, the complete variable domain reads EPEVTQTPSHQVTQMGQEVILRCVPISNHLYFYWYRQILGQKVEFLVSFYNNEISEKSEIFDDQFSVERPDGSNFTLKIRSTKLEDSAMYFCASSADRGQPQHFGDGTRLSIL.

V and J are TRBV12-3 or TRBV12-4 and TRBJ1-5, with D possibly being TRBD1 (6 bases). V lost 8 bases to trimming and J lost 7 bases, with 15 bases between them. The CDR3 has 13 residues. Here the CDR3 DNA reads TGTGCCAGCTCTATTAAGGGGGTCCAGCCCCAGCATTTT. Its protein is CASSIKGVQPQHF.

This clone has a handful of counts. V is TRBV5-5 and J is TRBJ1-2; 7 nucleotides line up with TRBD1. Germline CDR1 is SGHKS and CDR2 is YYEKEE (reference sequence). This CDR3 has 15 residues. V dropped 3 bases and J dropped 5; count of bases not matched to a gene: 10. CDR3 bases: TGTGCCAGCAGCTCTCCTAGGGACAGCCCTTATGGCTACACCTTC. It yields the protein CASSSPRDSPYGYTF.

V usage is TRBV28 and J usage is TRBJ1-1; D is uncertain. Trimming cost V 1 base and J 0 bases, with 12 bases left between them. In germline, CDR1 is MDHEN, CDR2 SYDVKM. The CDR3 has 16 amino acids. The CDR3 is CASSLLQTNMNTEAFF. CDR3 bases: TGTGCCAGCAGTTTATTACAGACTAACATGAACACTGAAGCTTTCTTT.

V usage is TRBV30 and J usage is TRBJ2-5; 9 nucleotides agree with TRBD2. Germline V CDR1 and CDR2: GTSNPN, SVGIG (reference sequence). This CDR3 contains 12 residues. J lost 9 bases, V lost 3 bases, and 5 bases had no gene match. Written as DNA, the CDR3 is TGTGCCTGGAGGGCAGGCGGGGGGGCCCAGTACTTC. It codes for CAWRAGGGAQYF.

The chain couples TRBV5-5 to TRBJ2-2, with D possibly being TRBD1 (7 bases). The CDR3 is 16 residues long. V lost 0 bases and J lost 4, with 13 bases in between. The germline CDR1 and CDR2 sequences are SGHKS and YYEKEE (reference sequence). CDR3 DNA: TGTGCCAGCAGCTTGGTCCAGGGGGGAGGCACCGGGGAGCTGTTTTTT. Its translation is CASSLVQGGGTGELFF.

In regard to this clone: The same CDR3 is also encoded by other DNA sequences in this sample. The gene calls are TRBV7-9 and TRBJ1-6; D not certain. CDR1 SEHNR and CDR2 FQNEAQ come from the germline V gene (reference sequence). Between the trimmed V and J ends, which lost 5 bases and 7 bases, there was a span of 3 bases. The CDR3 consists of 11 residues. DNA for the CDR3: TGTGCCAGCAGCCTAAATTCACCCCTCCACTTT. Translating gives CASSLNSPLHF. The variable domain in full, completed from reference TRBV7-9 and TRBJ1-6, reads DTGVSQNPRHKITKRGQNVTFRCDPISEHNRLYWYRQTLGQGPEFLTYFQNEAQLEKSRLLSDRFSAERPKGSFSTLEIQRTEQGDSAMYLCASSLNSPLHFGNGTRLTVT.

The J gene is TRBJ1-1, the V gene TRBV5-1; 7 positions match TRBD1. With V trimmed by 4 bases and J by 5 bases, 8 bases remained unmatched. This CDR3 comprises 14 residues. Germline values: CDR1 SGHRS, CDR2 YFSETQ. The CDR3 nucleotides are TGCGCCAGCAGCCCCTCAGGGGGTTATACTGAAGCTTTCTTT. Encoded protein: CASSPSGGYTEAFF. The whole variable domain, filled in from reference TRBV5-1 and TRBJ1-1, reads KAGVTQTPRYLIKTRGQQVTLSCSPISGHRSVSWYQQTPGQGLQFLFEYFSETQRNKGNFPGRFSGRQFSNSRSEMNVSTLELGDSALYLCASSPSGGYTEAFFGQGTRLTVV.

This chain connects TRBV18 to TRBJ2-5; D is perhaps TRBD2 (6 bases). The V gene's germline CDR1 is KGHSH and CDR2 LQKENI. Deletions cut 4 bases from V and 0 bases from J, with 9 bases between. This CDR3 spans 14 amino acids. In nucleotides, the CDR3 is TGTGCCAGCTCACGGCCGGGGGACCAAGAGACCCAGTACTTC. It encodes CASSRPGDQETQYF.

This rearrangement joins TRBV5-1 to TRBJ2-2; the D gene is possibly TRBD2 (5 bases). V lost 4 bases and J 6 bases, leaving 13 bases between the germline ends. Germline CDR1 and CDR2: SGHRS and YFSETQ. The CDR3 runs to 14 residues. CDR3 sequence: CASSPRGMSGELFF. In nucleotides, the CDR3 is TGCGCCAGCAGCCCACGGGGAATGTCCGGGGAGCTGTTTTTT.

The gene calls are TRBV12-5 and TRBJ2-5; 10 bases map to TRBD2. Trimming removed 1 base from V and 0 bases from J; junction bases left unmatched: 8. CDR3 size: 18 residues. The germline V gene encodes CDR1 LGHNT and CDR2 FRNRAP. CDR3 sequence (DNA): TGTGCTAGTGGTTTGGATCGCGGGCTAGCGGGGGACCAAGAGACCCAGTACTTC. This gives the protein CASGLDRGLAGDQETQYF.